The clone carrying this T cell receptor beta chain was seen more than once but under ten times. This CDR3 comprises 15 residues. Germline assignment: CDR1 SGHTA and CDR2 FQGNSA. V lost 5 bases, J lost 4 bases, and 6 bases stayed unmatched. This sample is drawn from a study of blood T cells in healthy people across ages. Alongside a J-beta primer mix, a sample-barcoded 5' primer served in a second PCR lasting roughly 6 to 11 cycles. Every single cDNA molecule received a tag from a template-switch adaptor with 12 random nucleotides. TCRdb analysed the 5' RACE reads with MiXCR anew, one entry per CDR3 protein. The table includes some 880,000 distinct CDR3 sequences, around 36% detected once. The donors, aged roughly 6 to 95, were healthy Caucasians from Russia. RNA extraction gave at least 5 micrograms of total RNA per sample.

This chain links TRBV7-2 with TRBJ2-1; 9 nucleotides line up with TRBD1. This receptor was identified in a man aged 18 to 30 in good health. The source material was blood. CDR3 protein: CASSRDRGIYNEQFF. The CDR3 DNA reads as TGTGCCAGCAGCCGCGACAGGGGGATATACAATGAGCAGTTCTTC.